What follows is one T cell receptor beta chain and its context. This specimen includes other DNA sequences encoding the same CDR3. These data are taken from a study of Ad26.COV2.S vaccination and SARS-CoV-2 variants. Study at large: Intramuscular Ad26.COV2.S doses were given once or twice, 56 days apart.

The treatment is: roughly 18 received Ad26.COV2.S at low or high dose, single or two shots; several received placebo; per-sample allocation not given. Sample collection was performed on day 63 after the first vaccine or placebo injection. Clones were read by immunoSEQ multiplex PCR, and TCRdb kept only the in-frame ones, dropping some. The sample has 300,000 to 500,000 clones, about 88% seen once; the top ten hold 3% to 3.5%. Germline values: CDR1 MNHEY, CDR2 SVGAGI. This CDR3 spans 14 amino acids. Deletions cut 2 bases from V and 0 bases from J, with 7 bases between. The V call is TRBV6-5, the J call TRBJ1-1, with unresolved D. This specimen consisted of peripheral blood, obtained in a trial of Ad26.COV2.S vaccine versus placebo. This TCR came from a person aged 18-65 years who received the Ad26.COV2.S COVID-19 vaccine or a placebo. The DNA for the CDR3 is TGTGCCAGCAGTTACGTGGGAATGAACACTGAAGCTTTCTTT. Residues: CASSYVGMNTEAFF.